A single sample is the source of the 14 T cell receptor beta chains below, sequenced in a study of blood T cell repertoires in COVID-19. Measured with immunoSEQ multiplex PCR; TCRdb has only the in-frame clones, and not every one. Among 130,000 to 150,000 clones, 70% to 90% were seen once, and the ten largest hold over 10%. The sample consisted of peripheral blood. Receptors were obtained from a man aged 55 to 69 with active or convalescent COVID-19.

This clone occurred a few times. The chain combines TRBV3-1 (or the pseudogene TRBV3-2) with TRBJ2-3; 8 bases match TRBD2. With V trimmed by 0 bases and J by 8 bases, 10 bases remained unmatched. The CDR3 length is 16 residues. Germline V lookup: CDR1 LGHDT, CDR2 YNNKEL (reference sequence). The DNA for the CDR3 is TGTGCCAGCAGCCAAGATGATACAGCGGGAGTAGGTACGCAGTATTTT. Amino acid sequence: CASSQDDTAGVGTQYF.

The rearrangement uses TRBV20-1 and TRBJ2-7; 7 bases align to TRBD1. The CDR3 covers 13 residues. Germline-derived CDR1 and CDR2 are DFQATT and SNEGSKA (reference sequence). The junction had 6 bases not matched to a gene; V was cut back by 3 bases and J by 4 bases. CDR3 residues: CSASGRGFYEQYF. The CDR3 nucleotides are TGCAGTGCTAGTGGCAGGGGGTTTTACGAGCAGTACTTC.

The V gene is TRBV2, the J gene TRBJ2-7; TRBD1 agrees at 7 bases. This CDR3 has 14 amino acids. In germline, CDR1 is SNHLY, CDR2 FYNNEI. Unmatched junction bases numbered 4, after V lost 4 bases and J lost 1 base. The CDR3 loop reads CASSVGRGSYEQYF. The CDR3 coding sequence is TGTGCCAGCAGTGTCGGCAGGGGGTCCTACGAGCAGTACTTC.

The chain recombines TRBV4-2 with TRBJ1-6; no definite D call. The CDR3 loop spans 13 amino acids. The V end was cut by 0 bases, the J end by 11 bases, with 8 bases between. CDR1 LGHNA and CDR2 YNFKEQ come from the germline V gene. CDR3 bases: TGTGCCAGCAGCCAAGATAGAAGCCCACCCCTCCACTTT. Amino acids: CASSQDRSPPLHF.

The genes are TRBV29-1 and TRBJ2-5; 9 nucleotides agree with TRBD2. V lost 7 bases, J lost 2 bases, and 5 bases stayed unmatched. Germline assignment: CDR1 SQVTM and CDR2 ANQGSEA. This CDR3 spans 13 amino acids. The CDR3 loop reads CSARLAAQETQYF. DNA of the CDR3: TGCAGCGCCAGACTAGCGGCACAAGAGACCCAGTACTTC.

The chain combines TRBV10-3 with TRBJ2-1, with D unclear. Germline V lookup: CDR1 ENHRY, CDR2 SYGVKD. Trimming removed 3 bases from V and 6 bases from J, with 12 bases in between. The CDR3 totals 14 residues. The CDR3 is CAISDSTLSNEQFF. The CDR3 region has the DNA TGTGCCATCAGTGACTCCACGCTAAGCAATGAGCAGTTCTTC.

The chain carries TRBV7-9 and TRBJ2-7; possible D gene TRBD2, 6 bases. The length of the CDR3 is 14 residues. V gave up 7 bases and J gave up 6 bases, with 19 bases separating them. CDR1 SEHNR and CDR2 FQNEAQ come from the germline V gene (reference sequence). CDR3 in DNA: TGTGCCAGCAATTCGGGGACTGGCGCGATCGAGCAGTACTTC. Translating gives CASNSGTGAIEQYF.

V and J are TRBV10-3 and TRBJ1-1; 7 nucleotides align to TRBD1. The V and J ends lost 4 bases and 3 bases, in that order; junction bases with no gene match: 8. The CDR3 extends over 15 amino acids. In germline, CDR1 is ENHRY, CDR2 SYGVKD. This CDR3 reads CAISGVGRGYTEAFF. The CDR3 DNA reads as TGTGCCATCAGTGGGGTGGGCAGGGGGTACACTGAAGCTTTCTTT.

This clone was counted ten times or more. The chain employs TRBV7-2 and TRBJ2-5; 7 bases match TRBD1. V dropped 5 bases and J dropped 2; count of bases not matched to a gene: 8. Per germline, CDR1 SGHTA and CDR2 FQGNSA. This CDR3 region has 15 residues. The CDR3 nucleotides are TGTGCCAGCAGCCTATTGTGGGGACAGCAAGAGACCCAGTACTTC. Its protein product is CASSLLWGQQETQYF.

The chain is built from TRBV3-1 (or the pseudogene TRBV3-2) and TRBJ1-2, with 10 positions matching TRBD1. The CDR3 contains 16 residues. The trim removed 0 bases at V and 6 bases at J, leaving 7 bases unmatched. Germline V gene sequence: CDR1 LGHDT, CDR2 YNNKEL (reference sequence). The CDR3 DNA sequence: TGTGCCAGCAGCCAAGATTGGACAGGGGGGCACAATGGCTACACCTTC. It specifies CASSQDWTGGHNGYTF.

In its sample, this clone was seen a few times. The chain joins TRBV7-9 to TRBJ2-5; 8 positions match TRBD1. The CDR3 has 14 amino acids. Germline V gene data show CDR1 as SEHNR and CDR2 as FQNEAQ (reference sequence). V shed 4 bases and J 5 bases; nucleotides not matched to a gene: 6. CDR3 protein: CASSSQGDRETQYF. In nucleotides, the CDR3 is TGTGCCAGCAGCTCACAGGGGGATCGGGAGACCCAGTACTTC.

This chain connects TRBV19 to TRBJ1-5, with D possibly being TRBD1 (5 bases). The CDR3 sequence is 12 residues long. Germline CDR1 is LNHDA and CDR2 is SQIVND (reference sequence). V lost 11 bases and J lost 1, with 9 bases in between. The CDR3 coding sequence is TGTGCCTCCAGGGTGAGCAATCAGCCCCAGCATTTT. It codes for CASRVSNQPQHF.

The chain links TRBV7-9 to TRBJ1-2, with TRBD1 identical over 11 bases. V dropped 4 bases and J dropped 3; count of bases not matched to a gene: 4. Per germline, CDR1 SEHNR and CDR2 FQNEAQ (reference sequence). This CDR3 region has 15 residues. The CDR3 bases are TGTGCCAGCAGCTCCCGGGACAGGGGGTACTATGGCTACACCTTC. This translates into CASSSRDRGYYGYTF.

This chain uses TRBV4-2 with TRBJ2-7; 7 positions agree with TRBD2. V was pared by 3 bases and J by 0 bases, with 8 bases of the junction left unmatched. The CDR3 sequence is 16 residues long. CDR1 is LGHNA and CDR2 is YNFKEQ in the germline V gene. The CDR3 protein is CASSHTISGPSYEQYF. CDR3 nucleotides: TGTGCCAGCAGCCACACAATTAGCGGGCCCTCCTACGAGCAGTACTTC.